Listed here are 23 T cell receptor beta chains from one sample, sequenced in a study of blood T cell repertoires in COVID-19 (dated by TCRdb to the early 2020s). The library relied on the immunoSEQ multiplex PCR assay. TCRdb limited this immuneACCESS table to in-frame rearrangements with V and J called. A share of clones is missing; checked studies link under half to unresolved V genes, and the rest is unexplained. The sample has some 300,000 clones on record, 88% of them singletons. Around 2% of the sample is taken by the ten largest. Sequencing was done on a sample of PBMCs or T cells enriched from blood (not recorded which). Receptors were obtained from a woman aged 60-75 years in a cohort exposed to, infected with or recovered from COVID-19 (not recorded which).

V gene TRBV6-1 combines with J gene TRBJ1-2; unclear D gene. Looked up from germline, CDR1 is MNHNS and CDR2 is SASEGT. The CDR3 totals 12 residues. V lost 2 bases and J 4 bases, leaving 5 bases between the germline ends. CDR3 amino acids: CASSEQFYGYTF. The CDR3 DNA reads TGTGCCAGCAGTGAACAGTTCTATGGCTACACCTTC.

This clone was seen once. In DNA form, the CDR3 reads TGTGCCAGCAGCCAAGGACAGACGAACACTGAAGCTTTCTTT. It specifies CASSQGQTNTEAFF. J is TRBJ1-1 and V is TRBV27, with D tentatively TRBD1 (6 bases). Germline CDR1 is MNHEY and CDR2 is SMNVEV (reference sequence). This CDR3 has 14 residues. V lost 6 bases, J lost 1 base, and 12 bases lay in between.

The chain couples TRBV20-1 to TRBJ2-5; the D gene is possibly TRBD1 (6 bases). The V gene's germline CDR1 is DFQATT and CDR2 SNEGSKA (reference sequence). The CDR3 extends over 12 amino acids. Trimming stripped 3 bases from V and 2 bases from J, with 7 bases between. The chain's CDR3 is CSASDRQETQYF. Here the CDR3 DNA reads TGCAGTGCTAGTGACAGGCAAGAGACCCAGTACTTC.

J is TRBJ2-1 and V is TRBV7-2; the match to TRBD2 covers 9 bases. CDR1 is SGHTA, CDR2 FQGNSA, per germline. J lost 8 bases, V lost 1 base, and 6 bases had no gene match. The length of the CDR3 is 15 residues. The CDR3 spells CASSLEVAGVYEQFF. CDR3 nucleotides: TGTGCCAGCAGCTTAGAGGTAGCGGGAGTTTATGAGCAGTTCTTC.

This clone has only one observation. The gene calls are TRBV24-1 and TRBJ2-7; D unresolved. Germline V gene lookup returns CDR1 KGHDR and CDR2 SFDVKD. The V and J ends lost 9 bases and 2 bases respectively, with 7 bases between them. CDR3 length: 11 residues. The chain's CDR3 is CATGEAYEQYF. The CDR3 nucleotides are TGTGCCACCGGCGAGGCCTACGAGCAGTACTTC.

This clone has only one observation. The rearrangement links TRBV7-3 to TRBJ2-5, with 9 positions matching TRBD2. CDR3 length: 15 amino acids. Germline CDR1 reads SGHTA; CDR2 reads FQGTGA. With V trimmed by 4 bases and J by 3 bases, 6 bases remained unmatched. The CDR3 nucleotides are TGTGCCAGCAGCTGGGGCGGGAGGGTGGAAGAGACCCAGTACTTC. Protein: CASSWGGRVEETQYF.

V is TRBV5-1 and J is TRBJ2-7; 8 bases line up with TRBD2. This CDR3 region has 15 residues. CDR1 and CDR2 from the germline V gene are SGHRS and YFSETQ. The ends lost 3 bases at V and 0 bases at J; junction bases unmatched: 5. The CDR3 loop reads CASSSGRGLSYEQYF. The DNA for the CDR3 is TGCGCCAGCAGCTCCGGGAGGGGTCTCTCCTACGAGCAGTACTTC.

The CDR3 nucleotides are TGTGCCAGCAGCCCCCCCACAGGCTACAATGAGCAGTTCTTC. Its protein product is CASSPPTGYNEQFF. This rearrangement joins TRBV7-9 to TRBJ2-1; TRBD1 might be the D (5 bases). CDR3 length equals 14 residues. Between the trimmed V and J ends, which lost 5 bases and 3 bases, there was a span of 11 bases. Per the germline V gene, CDR1 is SEHNR and CDR2 is FQNEAQ (reference sequence).

V gene TRBV10-3 combines with J gene TRBJ1-2, with TRBD1 matching over 9 bases. The germline gives CDR1 ENHRY, CDR2 SYGVKD. Trimming cost V 6 bases and J 5 bases; bases outside gene matches: 10. The CDR3 totals 15 residues. Written as DNA, the CDR3 is TGTGCCATCAGAGACAGGACAGGGGCACAGTATGGCTACACCTTC. Its translation is CAIRDRTGAQYGYTF.

This sequence joins TRBV19 and TRBJ1-5; D is undetermined. The germline V gene encodes CDR1 LNHDA and CDR2 SQIVND (reference sequence). CDR3 size: 14 residues. The ends were cut back, 1 base at V and 4 bases at J, with 8 bases in the middle. The CDR3 nucleotides read TGTGCCAGTAGTATAGCCGGCAGGAATCAGCCCCAGCATTTT. It specifies CASSIAGRNQPQHF.

The genes are TRBV28 and TRBJ2-1; D is perhaps TRBD1 (6 bases). The germline V gene encodes CDR1 MDHEN and CDR2 SYDVKM. V was clipped by 8 bases and J by 0 bases, with 17 bases between them. The CDR3 totals 16 residues. The CDR3 DNA reads TGTGCCAGCCCACCCCGGACAGCCCGCTCCTACAATGAGCAGTTCTTC. Protein product: CASPPRTARSYNEQFF. The whole variable domain, remainder taken from reference TRBV28 and TRBJ2-1, is DVKVTQSSRYLVKRTGEKVFLECVQDMDHENMFWYRQDPGLGLRLIYFSYDVKMKEKGDIPEGYSVSREKKERFSLILESASTNQTSMYLCASPPRTARSYNEQFFGPGTRLTVL.

A single count supports this clone. Here the CDR3 DNA reads TGTGCCAGCAGTGAACAGGTCTACGAGCAGTACTTC. It is translated as CASSEQVYEQYF. The J gene is TRBJ2-7, the V gene TRBV2; D is undetermined. With 2 bases removed from V and 3 bases from J, the gap between germline ends came to 5 bases. CDR1 and CDR2 (germline): SNHLY, FYNNEI. This CDR3 contains 12 residues.

J is TRBJ2-3 and V is TRBV5-4; tentative D call: TRBD1 (6 bases). Between the trimmed V and J ends, which lost 3 bases and 3 bases, there was a span of 23 bases. CDR1 is SGHNT, CDR2 YYREEE, per germline (reference sequence). The length of the CDR3 is 18 residues. The chain's CDR3 is CASSYPLFLYRETDTQYF. In DNA, the CDR3 is TGTGCCAGCAGCTATCCATTATTTCTCTACAGGGAAACAGATACGCAGTATTTT.

The CDR3 reads CASSQRRADTQYF. The CDR3 region has the DNA TGTGCCAGCAGCCAAAGGAGGGCAGATACGCAGTATTTT. This chain connects TRBV11-2 to TRBJ2-3, with D tentatively TRBD2 (6 bases). Germline V gene lookup returns CDR1 SGHAT and CDR2 FQNNGV. The CDR3 runs 13 residues. V lost 5 bases, J lost 4 bases, and 10 bases lay in between.

This clone has just one count. CDR3 DNA sequence: TGTGCCAGCAGCTTGTCCAGGCGGGTTTGGACCTTC. Translating gives CASSLSRRVWTF. J is TRBJ1-2 and V is TRBV5-4; D is unclear. V gave up 1 base and J gave up 14 bases, with 15 bases separating them. The CDR3 sequence is 12 residues long. CDR1 is SGHNT and CDR2 is YYREEE in the germline V gene (reference sequence).

CDR3 amino acids: CASSKELAGRGNEQFF. The DNA for the CDR3 is TGTGCCAGCAGCAAAGAACTAGCGGGACGGGGGAATGAGCAGTTCTTC. V is TRBV21-1 and J is TRBJ2-1; TRBD2 reflects the table's D call only, with no check against the DNA. TRBV21-1 is shown as a pseudogene. The CDR3 covers 16 residues.

The chain recombines TRBV7-3 with TRBJ2-1; 14 nucleotides line up with TRBD2. With V trimmed by 6 bases and J by 10 bases, 8 bases remained unmatched. Germline V lookup: CDR1 SGHTA, CDR2 FQGTGA. The CDR3 runs to 15 residues. This CDR3 is CASSRLAGGPGEQFF. CDR3 sequence (DNA): TGTGCCAGCAGTAGACTAGCGGGAGGGCCGGGGGAGCAGTTCTTC.

The chain combines TRBV6-5 with TRBJ2-7; D is uncertain. The ends were cut back, 1 base at V and 4 bases at J, with 11 bases in the middle. The CDR3 totals 14 residues. CDR1 and CDR2 from the germline V gene are MNHEY and SVGAGI. The CDR3 region is CASSYFAERYEQYF. For the CDR3, the DNA is TGTGCCAGCAGTTACTTTGCGGAGAGGTACGAGCAGTACTTC.

CDR3 in DNA: TGTGCCAGCAGCCAGGGACTAGCGGGAGTAAAGCTCAGGATTAATGAGCAGTTCTTC. This translates into CASSQGLAGVKLRINEQFF. This chain connects TRBV14 to TRBJ2-1; 14 nucleotides agree with TRBD2. This CDR3 is 19 amino acids long. J was trimmed by 7 bases and V by 3 bases; bases with no gene match: 14. Germline V gene lookup returns CDR1 SGHDN and CDR2 FVKESK.

The CDR3 DNA reads TGCGCCAGCAGCCAACAGGGCATCGGCGGCAATCAGCCCCAGCATTTT. Translation: CASSQQGIGGNQPQHF. The V gene is TRBV4-1, the J gene TRBJ1-5; TRBD1 might be the D (5 bases). Deletions cut 2 bases from V and 2 bases from J, with 13 bases between. Germline-derived CDR1 and CDR2 are MGHRA and YSYEKL. This CDR3 is 16 amino acids long.

In this sample, this clone turned up a few times. The genes are TRBV6-2 or TRBV6-3 and TRBJ2-5; no clear D. This CDR3 has 11 residues. The V and J ends lost 2 bases and 5 bases respectively, with 3 bases between them. The germline V gene encodes CDR1 MNHEY and CDR2 SVGEGT. The CDR3 region has the DNA TGTGCCAGCAGTTACCCGGAGACCCAGTACTTC. Its protein product is CASSYPETQYF.

This chain links TRBV10-3 with TRBJ2-5, with TRBD1 as a possible D gene (7 bases). The ends were cut back, 4 bases at V and 7 bases at J, with 13 bases in the middle. Germline V CDR1 and CDR2: ENHRY, SYGVKD. The CDR3 is 13 residues long. CDR3 protein: CAISGDQGGTQYF. CDR3 in DNA: TGTGCCATCAGTGGGGACCAGGGGGGGACCCAGTACTTC.

The gene calls are TRBV9 and TRBJ2-3; weak D call: TRBD1 (6 bases). This CDR3 has 16 amino acids. Per germline, CDR1 SGDLS and CDR2 YYNGEE. Trimming removed 0 bases at V and 0 bases at J, with 11 bases between. The DNA of the CDR3 is TGTGCCAGCAGCGTAGAAGGGGGAGTAAGCACAGATACGCAGTATTTT. It specifies CASSVEGGVSTDTQYF.